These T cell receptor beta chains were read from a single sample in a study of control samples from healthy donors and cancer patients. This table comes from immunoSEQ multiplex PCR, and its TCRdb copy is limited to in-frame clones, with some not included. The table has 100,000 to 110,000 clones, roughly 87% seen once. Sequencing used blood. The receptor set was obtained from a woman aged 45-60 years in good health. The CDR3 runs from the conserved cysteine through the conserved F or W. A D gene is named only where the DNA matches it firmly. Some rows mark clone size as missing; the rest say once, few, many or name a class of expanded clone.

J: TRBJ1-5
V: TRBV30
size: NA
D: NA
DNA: TGTGCCTGGAGTTACGGGGATCAGCCCCAGCATTTT
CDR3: CAWSYGDQPQHF

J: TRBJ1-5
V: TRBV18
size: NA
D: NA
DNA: TGTGCCAGCTCACCGGAACGGGGGAATCAGCCCCAGCATTTT
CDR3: CASSPERGNQPQHF

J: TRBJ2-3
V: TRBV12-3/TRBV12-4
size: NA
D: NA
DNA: TGTGCCAGCAAGTTGCAGGGGGATACGCAGTATTTT
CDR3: CASKLQGDTQYF

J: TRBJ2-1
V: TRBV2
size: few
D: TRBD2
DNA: TGTGCCAGCAGCCCGACTAGCGGGGGGTACAATGAGCAGTTCTTC
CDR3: CASSPTSGGYNEQFF

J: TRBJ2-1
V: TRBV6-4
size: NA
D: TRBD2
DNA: TGTGCCAGCAGTCTTATAGCGGGGGTAAATGAGCAGTTCTTC
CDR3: CASSLIAGVNEQFF

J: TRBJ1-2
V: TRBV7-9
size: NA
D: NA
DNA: TGTGCCAGCAGCCGTAACCATGGCTACACCTTC
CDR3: CASSRNHGYTF

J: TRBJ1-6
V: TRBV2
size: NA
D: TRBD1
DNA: TGTGCCAGCAGTGGGGACAGGGGACAATCACCCCTCCACTTT
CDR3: CASSGDRGQSPLHF

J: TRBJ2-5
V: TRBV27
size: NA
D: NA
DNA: TGTGCCAGCAGGGTTATTGGGGGGTCGTACCAAGAGACCCAGTACTTC
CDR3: CASRVIGGSYQETQYF

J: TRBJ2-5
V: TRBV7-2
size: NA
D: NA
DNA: TGTGCCAGCAGCTTACGCAGGAAAGAGACCCAGTACTTC
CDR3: CASSLRRKETQYF

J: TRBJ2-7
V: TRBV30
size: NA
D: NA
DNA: TGTGCCTGGAGGCCAGGACGTCTGGGCGAGCAGTACTTC
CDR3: CAWRPGRLGEQYF

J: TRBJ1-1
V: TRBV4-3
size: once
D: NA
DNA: TGCGCCAGTGGGATGGGAGCAGCCACTGAAGCTTTCTTT
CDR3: CASGMGAATEAFF

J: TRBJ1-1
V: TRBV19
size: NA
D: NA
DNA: TGTGCCAGTAGTATATTCCTGAACACTGAAGCTTTCTTT
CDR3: CASSIFLNTEAFF

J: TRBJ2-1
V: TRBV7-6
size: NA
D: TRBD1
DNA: TGTGCCAGCAGCCAAGGGACAGTGAATTACAATGAGCAGTTCTTC
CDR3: CASSQGTVNYNEQFF

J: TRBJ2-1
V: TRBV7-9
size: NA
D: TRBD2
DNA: TGTGCCAGCAGCCTTAGCGGGGCGGAAAGGAATGAGCAGTTCTTC
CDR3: CASSLSGAERNEQFF

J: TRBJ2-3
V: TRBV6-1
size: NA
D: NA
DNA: TGTGCCAGCAGTGAAAGGGGTAGACGAGATACTCTGGCGCAGTATTTT
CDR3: CASSERGRRDTLAQYF

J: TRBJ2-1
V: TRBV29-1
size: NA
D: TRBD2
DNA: TGCAGCGTAGAGTTTAGCGGGAAGCCCCGGGGTGAGCAGTTCTTC
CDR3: CSVEFSGKPRGEQFF

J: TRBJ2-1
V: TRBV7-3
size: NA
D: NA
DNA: TGTGCCAGCAGCTTTGCGGGCCATACATTTCGGTTCTTC
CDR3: CASSFAGHTFRFF

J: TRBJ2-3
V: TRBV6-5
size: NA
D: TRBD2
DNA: TGTGCCAGCAGTTACGTCGCTAGCGGGAGTTCAGATACGCAGTATTTT
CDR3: CASSYVASGSSDTQYF

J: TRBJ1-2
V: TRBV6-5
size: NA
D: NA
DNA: TGTGCCACCGATCACGGAGGGGTTAACTATGGCTACACCTTC
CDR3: CATDHGGVNYGYTF

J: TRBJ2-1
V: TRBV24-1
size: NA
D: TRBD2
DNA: TGTGCCACCAGTGACCCACAGCGGGGGAGGGGGTACAATGAGCAGTTCTTC
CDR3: CATSDPQRGRGYNEQFF

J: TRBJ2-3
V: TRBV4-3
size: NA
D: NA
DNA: TGCGCCAGCAGCCCATCCCGGGACTTGAGCACAGATACGCAGTATTTT
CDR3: CASSPSRDLSTDTQYF

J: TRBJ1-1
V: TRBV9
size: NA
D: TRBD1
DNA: TGTGCCAGCAGCCAAGGGGGCTCGGGGAACACTGAAGCTTTCTTT
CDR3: CASSQGGSGNTEAFF

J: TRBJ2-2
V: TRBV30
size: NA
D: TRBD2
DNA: TGTGCCTGCCCGGCAGTGCTTAGCGGGGGGAACACCGGGGAGCTGTTTTTT
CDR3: CACPAVLSGGNTGELFF

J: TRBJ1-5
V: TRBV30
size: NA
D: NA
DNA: TGTGCCTGGAGTTCAGATAGCAATCAGCCCCAGCATTTT
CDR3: CAWSSDSNQPQHF

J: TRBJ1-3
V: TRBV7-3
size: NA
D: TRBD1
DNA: TGTGCCAGCAAAAAGGGGTTCGAAGACAGGGGGTTTAGAAACACCATATATTTT
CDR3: CASKKGFEDRGFRNTIYF

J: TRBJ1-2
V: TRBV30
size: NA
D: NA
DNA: TGTGCCTGGAGAGGTCGGGCAGAAGCTGGCTACACCTTC
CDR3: CAWRGRAEAGYTF

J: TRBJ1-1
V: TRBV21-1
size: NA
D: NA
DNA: TGTGCCAGCAGCCAATGGGTCAACGGGGCGATAAACACTGAAACTTTCTTT
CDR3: CASSQWVNGAINTETFF

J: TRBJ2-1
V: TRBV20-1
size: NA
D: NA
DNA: TGCAGTGCCCAGCTCGACAATGAGCAGTTCTTC
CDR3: CSAQLDNEQFF

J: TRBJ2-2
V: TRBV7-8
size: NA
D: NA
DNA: TGTGCCAGCAGCTTAAGCCTCCCAGGTCCCGGGGAGCTGTTTTTT
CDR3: CASSLSLPGPGELFF

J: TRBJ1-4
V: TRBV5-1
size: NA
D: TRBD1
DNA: TGCGCCAGCAGCGTAACAGGGGGCGTTGAAAAACTGTTTTTT
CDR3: CASSVTGGVEKLFF

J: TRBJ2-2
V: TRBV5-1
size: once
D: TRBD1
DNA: TGCGCCAGCAGCAGGACCGGACAGGACACCGGGGAGCTGTTTTTT
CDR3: CASSRTGQDTGELFF

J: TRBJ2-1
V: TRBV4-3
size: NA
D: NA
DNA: TGCGCCAGCAGCCTCGGGACCTCCACTCCCGGAGATCAGTTCTTC
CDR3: CASSLGTSTPGDQFF

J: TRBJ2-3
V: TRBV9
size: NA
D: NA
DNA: TGTGCCAGCAGCGTAGTAGGGAGCACAGATACGCAGTATTTT
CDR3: CASSVVGSTDTQYF

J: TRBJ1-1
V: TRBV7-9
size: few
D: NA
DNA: TGTGCCAGCAGCTTAAGGGCAGGGATGAACACTGAAGCTTTCTTT
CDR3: CASSLRAGMNTEAFF

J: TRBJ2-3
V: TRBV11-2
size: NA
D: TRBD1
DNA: TGTGCCAGCAGCTTAGCTAAGGACAGGGCGTGGGGCACAGATACGCAGTATTTT
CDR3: CASSLAKDRAWGTDTQYF

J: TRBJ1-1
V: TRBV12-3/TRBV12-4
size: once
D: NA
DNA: TGTGCCAGCAGCCCGGGCTTTGGCACTGAAGCTTTCTTT
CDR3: CASSPGFGTEAFF

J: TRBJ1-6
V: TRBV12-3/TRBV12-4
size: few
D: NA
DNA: TGTGCCAGCAGTCCACAGGCGAACTCACCCCTCCACTTT
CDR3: CASSPQANSPLHF

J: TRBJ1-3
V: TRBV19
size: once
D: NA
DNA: TGTGCCAGTAGTATAGGCCGAGAAAACACCATATATTTT
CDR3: CASSIGRENTIYF

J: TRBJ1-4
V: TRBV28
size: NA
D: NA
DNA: TGTGCCAGCGGGGGACTGGGGCCGGTTTTT
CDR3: CASGGLGPVF

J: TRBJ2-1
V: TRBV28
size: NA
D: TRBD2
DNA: TGTGCCAGCAGCCATAGCGGGGGGGCTGATGAGCAGTTCTTC
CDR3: CASSHSGGADEQFF

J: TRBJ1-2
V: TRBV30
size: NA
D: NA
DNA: TGTGCCTGGGGGGGATTAGGCTATGGCTACACCTTC
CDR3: CAWGGLGYGYTF

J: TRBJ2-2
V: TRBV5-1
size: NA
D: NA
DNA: TGCGCCAGCAGCCGGTCGACAGCACCAAACACCGGGGAGCTGTTTTTT
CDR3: CASSRSTAPNTGELFF

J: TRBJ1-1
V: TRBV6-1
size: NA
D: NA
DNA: TGTGCCAGCAGTGAAGACGCACTCACTGAAGCTTTCTTT
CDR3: CASSEDALTEAFF

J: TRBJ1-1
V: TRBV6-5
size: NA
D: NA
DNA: TGTGCCAGCAGTTACGGGGATTTTAGGGTCACTGAAGCTTTCTTT
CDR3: CASSYGDFRVTEAFF

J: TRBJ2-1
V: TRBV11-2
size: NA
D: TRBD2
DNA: TGTGCCAGCAGCTTAAAGCGGGGTTTCGGGAATGAGCAGTTCTTC
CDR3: CASSLKRGFGNEQFF

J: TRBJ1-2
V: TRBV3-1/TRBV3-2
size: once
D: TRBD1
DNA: TGTGCCAGCAGCTTGCTGCAGGGGGCCAGGCATGGCTACACCTTC
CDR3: CASSLLQGARHGYTF

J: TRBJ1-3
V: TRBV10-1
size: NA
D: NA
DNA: TGCGCCAGCAGTCCGGGCAGCTCTGGAAACACCATATATTTT
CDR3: CASSPGSSGNTIYF

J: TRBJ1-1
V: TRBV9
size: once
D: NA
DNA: TGTGCCAGCAGCGTAGTTTTGAACATGAACACTGAAGCTTTCTTT
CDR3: CASSVVLNMNTEAFF

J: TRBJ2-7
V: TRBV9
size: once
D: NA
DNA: TGTGCCAGCAGCTCCCCCACTGCGGCGGAGGAGATCTACGAGCAGTACTTC
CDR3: CASSSPTAAEEIYEQYF

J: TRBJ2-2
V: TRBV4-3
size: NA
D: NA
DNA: TGCGCCAGCAGCCAAGATCAGGAGGGGCTGAACACCGGGGAGCTGTTTTTT
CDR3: CASSQDQEGLNTGELFF

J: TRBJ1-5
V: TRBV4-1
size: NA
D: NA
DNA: TGCGCCAGCAGCCAAGGAATCGCGGGAAATCAGCCCCAGCATTTT
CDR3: CASSQGIAGNQPQHF

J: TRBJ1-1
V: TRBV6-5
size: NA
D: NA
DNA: TGTGCCAGCACGACCCGGGCCCTCGGCAGGGCTTTCTTT
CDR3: CASTTRALGRAFF

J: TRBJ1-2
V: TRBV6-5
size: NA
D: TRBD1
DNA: TGTGCCAGCAGTCCAGGGACAGGGGGACCCTATGGCTACACCTTC
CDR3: CASSPGTGGPYGYTF